What follows describes a single T cell receptor (beta chain). This specimen belongs to a study of blood T cell repertoires in COVID-19. The CDR3 is 13 residues long. Germline CDR1 is LGHNA and CDR2 is YNFKEQ. Between the trimmed V and J ends, which lost 0 bases and 4 bases, there was a span of 4 bases. Sequenced by immunoSEQ multiplex PCR; TCRdb stores in-frame clones only, minus some. The data show 190,000 or so clones, 85% to 90% seen once. The chain employs TRBV4-2 and TRBJ1-3; D is unclear. Sequenced sample: peripheral blood. The sequence derives from a woman between 25 and 40 years old with active or convalescent COVID-19. CDR3 coding DNA: TGTGCCAGCAGCCAAGAACAGGGAAACACCATATATTTT. The encoded protein is CASSQEQGNTIYF.